This paragraph reports one T cell receptor (beta chain). The sample originates from a study of blood T cell repertoires in COVID-19. Only in-frame clones appear in the TCRdb table, and some are missing; sequencing was by immunoSEQ multiplex PCR. Of some 250,000 clones listed, 81% were seen once; the top ten hold roughly 8%. Germline CDR1 and CDR2: SGHDN and FVKESK. The CDR3 consists of 13 residues. Deletions cut 3 bases from V and 12 bases from J, with 18 bases between. V usage is TRBV14 and J usage is TRBJ2-7; the D is unclear. This receptor was obtained from a woman of 80 years or more with COVID-19, enrolled during active disease. Material: peripheral blood. The CDR3 protein is CASSHATGAILYF. In nucleotides, the CDR3 is TGTGCCAGCAGCCACGCAACCGGAGCCATCCTGTACTTC.